The 2 T cell receptor beta chains below come from one sample, sequenced in a study of molecular identifiers for immune sequencing clone quantification. MiXCR was run by TCRdb on the PCR reads, yielding one entry per CDR3 protein. The sample shows nearly 650,000 distinct CDR3 sequences, 25% of them seen only once. Sequenced sample: naive CD8+ T cells from blood, with Jurkat cell RNA spiked in. Stated subset: FACS-sorted CD8+CD4-CCR7+CD45RA+ naive T cells. The receptor set was obtained from a human donor in good health. Some libraries in this study had Jurkat cell RNA spiked in.

A remark on this clonotype: No conserved phenylalanine or tryptophan is present at the end of the CDR3, so a read error is the likely explanation. The chain carries TRBV20-1 and TRBJ2-3; tentatively, D is TRBD2 (6 bases). V was clipped by 1 base and J by 3 bases, with 20 bases between them. The CDR3 has 17 amino acids. Germline loops: CDR1 DFQATT, CDR2 SNEGSKA (reference sequence). The CDR3 spells CSARVLARGFGTDTQYL. CDR3 bases: TGCAGTGCTAGAGTCCTAGCGAGGGGATTTGGGACAGATACGCAGTATCTT.

As concerns this clonotype: A much larger clone differs from this one at a single base, so this may be a read error. The rearrangement joins TRBV21-1 to TRBJ2-3; the listed D gene, TRBD2, was not tested against the DNA. TRBV21-1 is a recognized pseudogene. This CDR3 contains 16 residues. The CDR3, as DNA: TGTGCCAGCATCCTATACGCCACAGCGGGCGCAGATACGCAGTATTTT. Translating it yields CASILYATAGADTQYF.